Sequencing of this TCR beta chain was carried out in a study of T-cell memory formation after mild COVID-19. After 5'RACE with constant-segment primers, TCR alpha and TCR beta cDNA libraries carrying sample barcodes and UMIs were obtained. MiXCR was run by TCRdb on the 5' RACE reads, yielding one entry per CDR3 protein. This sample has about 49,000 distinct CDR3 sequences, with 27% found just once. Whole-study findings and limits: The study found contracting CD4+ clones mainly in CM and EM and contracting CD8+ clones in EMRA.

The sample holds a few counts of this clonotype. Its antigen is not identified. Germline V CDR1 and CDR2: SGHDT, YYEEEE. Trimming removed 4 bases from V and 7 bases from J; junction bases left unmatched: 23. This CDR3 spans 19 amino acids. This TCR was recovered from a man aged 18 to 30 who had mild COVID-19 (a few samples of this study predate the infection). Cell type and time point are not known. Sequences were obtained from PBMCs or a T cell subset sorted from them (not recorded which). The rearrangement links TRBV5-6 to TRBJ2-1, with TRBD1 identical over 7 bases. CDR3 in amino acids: CASSGLQGVRLGLGNEQFF. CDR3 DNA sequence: TGTGCCAGCAGCGGCCTGCAGGGGGTTCGTTTAGGGCTTGGGAATGAGCAGTTCTTC.